Below are 15 T cell receptor beta chains sequenced from a single sample in a study of shared clonotypes between healthy human individuals (TCRdb year 2020). Library creation used the immunoSEQ multiplex PCR assay. Entries here come from immuneACCESS through TCRdb and include only in-frame sequences with V and J called. Some clones fail to appear in such tables; in the studies checked, an unresolved V gene covers under half of the shortfall, and the cause of the remainder is unknown. This sample comprises 900,000 to 1,200,000 clones, 75% to 85% of them detected only once. The top ten clonotypes cover 0.5% to 0.65% of the sample. Sample: memory CD4+ T cells from PBMCs. The cell subset or site label, as the study defines it: CD45RA-negative fraction. All receptors come from a man aged 18-30 years in good health. Some clones in this sample may be carry-over from other donors' samples.

This clone was recorded a few times. This chain uses TRBV14 with TRBJ1-5, with D possibly TRBD1 on 6 matching bases. V was trimmed by 0 bases and J by 6 bases, leaving 18 bases between them. The CDR3 totals 17 residues. Germline V gene data show CDR1 as SGHDN and CDR2 as FVKESK. CDR3 sequence (DNA): TGTGCCAGCAGCCAAGAAATCGGGGGGGCCTGGGGTCAGCCCCAGCATTTT. Translated: CASSQEIGGAWGQPQHF.

CDR3 nucleotides: TGCGCCAGCAGTCCGGGACAGGGGACCGGGGAGCTGTTTTTT. Translating gives CASSPGQGTGELFF. The genes are TRBV5-1 and TRBJ2-2; 10 bases are shared with TRBD1. The germline V gene has CDR1 SGHRS and CDR2 YFSETQ. The CDR3 contains 14 residues. Trimming cost V 5 bases and J 5 bases; bases outside gene matches: 3.

The CDR3 here is CASSPGRRNEKLFF. In DNA, the CDR3 is TGTGCCAGCAGTCCGGGACGGCGAAATGAAAAACTGTTTTTT. The gene calls are TRBV27 and TRBJ1-4; D is perhaps TRBD1 (5 bases). The CDR3 runs to 14 residues. The ends were cut back, 5 bases at V and 5 bases at J, with 12 bases in the middle. Germline CDR1 is MNHEY and CDR2 is SMNVEV (reference sequence).

This clone was seen a few times. The chain joins TRBV7-9 to TRBJ2-7, with 9 bases identical to TRBD1. With V trimmed by 5 bases and J by 2 bases, 10 bases remained unmatched. The germline V gene has CDR1 SEHNR and CDR2 FQNEAQ (reference sequence). This CDR3 region has 16 residues. The CDR3 here is CASSAYTGGAPYEQYF. The CDR3 nucleotides are TGTGCCAGCAGCGCCTACACAGGGGGCGCACCCTACGAGCAGTACTTC.

This clone has more than one count but fewer than ten. The sample has other DNA sequences that encode this CDR3 too. The chain couples TRBV5-1 to TRBJ1-5; TRBD1 might be the D (6 bases). This CDR3 spans 15 amino acids. Germline-derived CDR1 and CDR2 are SGHRS and YFSETQ. The V gene lost 0 bases and the J gene lost 2 bases, with 9 bases spanning the gap. CDR3 nucleotide sequence: TGCGCCAGCAGCTTGGTGCCAGGGGGCAATCAGCCCCAGCATTTT. Amino acids: CASSLVPGGNQPQHF.

The chain uses TRBV2 and TRBJ2-5; the match to TRBD2 covers 10 bases. Germline V CDR1 and CDR2: SNHLY, FYNNEI. J lost 3 bases, V lost 6 bases, and 4 bases had no gene match. The CDR3 is 14 amino acids. This CDR3 reads CASSRTSGEETQYF. The CDR3 DNA reads TGTGCCAGCAGCCGGACTAGCGGAGAAGAGACCCAGTACTTC.

The chain couples TRBV25-1 to TRBJ1-1, with a tentative D call TRBD1 (6 bases). Germline V gene sequence: CDR1 MGHDK, CDR2 SYGVNS. The V end was cut by 3 bases, the J end by 3 bases, with 14 bases between. This CDR3 comprises 15 residues. The CDR3 loop reads CASSDPSTGDTEAFF. In nucleotides, the CDR3 is TGTGCCAGCAGTGACCCCTCGACAGGTGACACTGAAGCTTTCTTT.

V gene TRBV4-1 combines with J gene TRBJ2-1; the D is unclear. Trimming stripped 4 bases from V and 7 bases from J, with 11 bases between. The CDR3 extends over 13 amino acids. The germline V gene encodes CDR1 MGHRA and CDR2 YSYEKL. CDR3 sequence: CASSRLLTNEQFF. CDR3 bases: TGCGCCAGCAGCCGGCTTCTCACAAATGAGCAGTTCTTC.

This rearrangement joins TRBV6-1 to TRBJ1-1; D remains unclear. Germline loops: CDR1 MNHNS, CDR2 SASEGT. This CDR3 has 15 residues. Trimming cost V 0 bases and J 7 bases, with 15 bases left between them. The CDR3 DNA reads as TGTGCCAGCAGTGAAGCGTTACAGCTGAGGATTGAAGCTTTCTTT. Residues: CASSEALQLRIEAFF.

This chain links TRBV5-1 with TRBJ2-3; 11 bases are shared with TRBD2. CDR3 length equals 15 residues. V lost 1 base to trimming and J lost 5 bases; unmatched junction nucleotides: 3. Looked up from germline, CDR1 is SGHRS and CDR2 is YFSETQ. The DNA of the CDR3 is TGCGCCAGCAGCTTGAAACTAGCGGGAGAAGATACGCAGTATTTT. This translates into CASSLKLAGEDTQYF.

This clone was counted ten times or more. The chain couples TRBV6-5 to TRBJ1-2; no firm D call. V was trimmed by 0 bases and J by 2 bases, leaving 10 bases between them. The germline V gene encodes CDR1 MNHEY and CDR2 SVGAGI. The CDR3 runs to 15 residues. This chain's CDR3 is CASSYSRQANYGYTF. The DNA of the CDR3 is TGTGCCAGCAGTTACTCGAGGCAGGCGAACTATGGCTACACCTTC.

This clone is a singleton in its sample. The V call is TRBV2, the J call TRBJ1-2, with 8 nucleotides matching TRBD1. Germline CDR1 and CDR2: SNHLY and FYNNEI. The length of the CDR3 is 15 residues. V was pared by 7 bases and J by 3 bases, with 10 bases of the junction left unmatched. CDR3 sequence (DNA): TGTGCCAGCAAGCGACAGGGGCCCGGAGACTATGGCTACACCTTC. Its protein is CASKRQGPGDYGYTF.

The CDR3 sequence: CASSDSRVNTEAFF. The CDR3 coding sequence is TGTGCCAGCAGTGATTCCAGGGTGAACACTGAAGCTTTCTTT. The chain is built from TRBV6-6 and TRBJ1-1; tentatively, D is TRBD1 (5 bases). This CDR3 has 14 residues. The germline CDR1 and CDR2 sequences are MNHNY and SVGAGI (reference sequence). V was shortened by 5 bases and J by 0 bases, with 10 bases between the two germline ends.

The chain joins TRBV27 to TRBJ1-4; 7 nucleotides agree with TRBD1. V shed 3 bases and J 2 bases; nucleotides not matched to a gene: 9. Looked up from germline, CDR1 is MNHEY and CDR2 is SMNVEV (reference sequence). CDR3 length equals 17 residues. The CDR3 here is CASSFRQGGVTNEKLFF. Written as DNA, the CDR3 is TGTGCCAGCAGTTTCCGACAGGGTGGCGTCACTAATGAAAAACTGTTTTTT.

This rearrangement joins TRBV7-9 to TRBJ2-1; 7 positions match TRBD1. The CDR3 length is 13 residues. The germline gives CDR1 SEHNR, CDR2 FQNEAQ (reference sequence). Trimming removed 5 bases from V and 11 bases from J; junction bases left unmatched: 9. The CDR3 region has the DNA TGTGCCAGCAGCCTTGAGAGGGGGCGCAAGCAGTTCTTC. Translating it yields CASSLERGRKQFF.